Shown below are 9 T cell receptor beta chains from a single sample sequenced in a study of T cell repertoires in cytomegalovirus infection. TCRdb used MiXCR to reprocess the reads, holding one entry per CDR3 protein. The repertoire holds around 19,000 distinct CDR3 sequences, with about 39% as singletons. No antigen has been assigned to these receptors. Sequenced here: CD8+ T cells from cultured PBMCs, sampled from culture after CMV antigen stimulation. The receptor source for this set is a human donor in good health (CMV status not recorded). Some clones in this sample may be carry-over from other donors' samples.

This clonotype came up a few times. Mismatch with germline at one junction end may stem from a read error. The chain combines TRBV28 with TRBJ1-1, with D tentatively TRBD1 (5 bases). CDR3 length: 15 residues. Germline V lookup: CDR1 MDHEN, CDR2 SYDVKM. In nucleotides, the CDR3 is TGTGCCATCAGTATACCGGAAGGAACGGACACTGAATCTTTCTTT. This translates into CAISIPEGTDTESFF.

CDR3 DNA: TGCGCCAGCAGCTTGGACGCGGGGAGCTCCTACAATGAGCAGTTCTTC. Its protein is CASSLDAGSSYNEQFF. This rearrangement joins TRBV5-1 to TRBJ2-1, with D possibly TRBD2 on 6 matching bases. Germline CDR1 reads SGHRS; CDR2 reads YFSETQ. The CDR3 covers 16 residues. V lost 0 bases to trimming and J lost 0 bases, with 10 bases between them. The full variable domain, with the rest looked up from reference TRBV5-1 and TRBJ2-1, is KAGVTQTPRYLIKTRGQQVTLSCSPISGHRSVSWYQQTPGQGLQFLFEYFSETQRNKGNFPGRFSGRQFSNSRSEMNVSTLELGDSALYLCASSLDAGSSYNEQFFGPGTRLTVL.

This clonotype has only a few counts. The gene calls are TRBV4-1 and TRBJ2-1; D not resolved. Trimming stripped 1 base from V and 12 bases from J, with 7 bases between. The CDR3 consists of 11 residues. CDR1 is MGHRA, CDR2 YSYEKL, per germline. The CDR3 nucleotides are TGCGCCAGCAGCCAAGGCGGTTTGCAGTTCTTC. Protein sequence: CASSQGGLQFF.

This clonotype was seen ten or more times. The J gene is TRBJ1-5, the V gene TRBV28, with D hard to call. This CDR3 has 15 amino acids. Trimming took 2 bases from V and 5 from J, leaving 13 bases between them. Germline V gene data show CDR1 as MDHEN and CDR2 as SYDVKM. The CDR3 sequence is CASSLEMAGYQPQHF. As DNA, the CDR3 is TGTGCCAGCAGTTTAGAGATGGCCGGGTATCAGCCCCAGCATTTT.

This clonotype was observed many times. This chain joins TRBV6-2 or TRBV6-3 and TRBJ2-4, with D tentatively TRBD1 or TRBD2 (5 bases each). The CDR3 loop spans 17 amino acids. V dropped 6 bases and J dropped 0 bases, with 18 bases sitting between them. From germline, CDR1 is MNHEY and CDR2 SVGEGT. CDR3 residues: CASRGVYRELAKNIQYF. Here the CDR3 DNA reads TGTGCCAGCAGGGGGGTATACAGAGAACTAGCCAAAAACATTCAGTACTTC.

This clonotype has more than one count but fewer than ten. The chain combines TRBV29-1 with TRBJ2-3; D not resolved. Trimming stripped 1 base from V and 6 bases from J, with 2 bases between. Per germline, CDR1 SQVTM and CDR2 ANQGSEA. This CDR3 contains 10 residues. The CDR3 spells CSVEGDTQYF. For the CDR3, the DNA is TGCAGCGTTGAAGGTGATACGCAGTATTTT.

This clonotype has at least ten counts. This chain uses TRBV7-2 with TRBJ2-2; D unresolved. The V end was cut by 7 bases, the J end by 2 bases, with 20 bases between. The CDR3 length is 17 residues. Germline V gives CDR1 SGHTA, CDR2 FQGNSA. In DNA form, the CDR3 reads TGTGCCAGCACCCCTTACTCGTATAGGTACAACACCGGGGAGCTGTTTTTT. Protein: CASTPYSYRYNTGELFF. Looking up the rest from reference TRBV7-2 and TRBJ2-2 gives the full variable domain: GAGVSQSPSNKVTEKGKDVELRCDPISGHTALYWYRQSLGQGLEFLIYFQGNSAPDKSGLPSDRFSAERTGGSVSTLTIQRTQQEDSAVYLCASTPYSYRYNTGELFFGEGSRLTVL.

The rearrangement joins TRBV27 to TRBJ1-1; D perhaps matches TRBD1 (6 bases). The CDR3 is 13 residues long. Per germline, CDR1 MNHEY and CDR2 SMNVEV (reference sequence). V lost 3 bases and J lost 7, with 12 bases in between. CDR3: CASSLVQGGEAFF. The CDR3 region has the DNA TGTGCCAGCAGTTTGGTACAGGGTGGTGAAGCTTTCTTT.

V usage is TRBV7-9 and J usage is TRBJ2-7, with 9 bases lining up with TRBD1. This CDR3 spans 16 amino acids. The trim removed 5 bases at V and 2 bases at J, leaving 10 bases unmatched. Germline assignment: CDR1 SEHNR and CDR2 FQNEAQ (reference sequence). Here the CDR3 reads CASSLNRDREAYEQYF. CDR3 nucleotide sequence: TGTGCCAGCAGCCTAAACCGGGACAGGGAGGCCTACGAGCAGTACTTC.